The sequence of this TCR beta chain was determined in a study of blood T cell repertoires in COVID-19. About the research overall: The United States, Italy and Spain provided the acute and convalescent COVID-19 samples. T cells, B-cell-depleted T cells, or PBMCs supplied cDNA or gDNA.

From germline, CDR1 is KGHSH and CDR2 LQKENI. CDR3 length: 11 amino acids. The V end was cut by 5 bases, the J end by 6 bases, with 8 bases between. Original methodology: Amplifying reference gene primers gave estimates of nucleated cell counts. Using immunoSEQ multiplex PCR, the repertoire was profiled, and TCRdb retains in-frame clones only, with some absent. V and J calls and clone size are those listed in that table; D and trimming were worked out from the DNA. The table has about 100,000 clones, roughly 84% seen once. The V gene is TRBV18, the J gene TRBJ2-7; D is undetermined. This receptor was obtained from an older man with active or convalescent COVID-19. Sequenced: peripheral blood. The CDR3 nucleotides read TGTGCCAGCTCATCACAAGCCGAGCAGTACTTC. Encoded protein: CASSSQAEQYF. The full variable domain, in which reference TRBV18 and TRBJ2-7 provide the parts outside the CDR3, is NAGVMQNPRHLVRRRGQEARLRCSPMKGHSHVYWYRQLPEEGLKFMVYLQKENIIDESGMPKERFSAEFPKEGPSILRIQQVVRGDSAAYFCASSSQAEQYFGPGTRLTVT.